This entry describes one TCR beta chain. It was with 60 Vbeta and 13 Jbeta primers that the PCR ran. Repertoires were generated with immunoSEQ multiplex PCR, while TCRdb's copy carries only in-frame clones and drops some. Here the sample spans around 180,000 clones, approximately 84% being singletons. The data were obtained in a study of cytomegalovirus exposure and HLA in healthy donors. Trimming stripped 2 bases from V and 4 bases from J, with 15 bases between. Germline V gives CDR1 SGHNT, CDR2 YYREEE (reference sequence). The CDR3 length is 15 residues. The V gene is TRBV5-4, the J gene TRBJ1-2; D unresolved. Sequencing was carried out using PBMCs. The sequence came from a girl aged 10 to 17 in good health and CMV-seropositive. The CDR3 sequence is CASSFSGQRVYGYTF. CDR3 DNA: TGTGCCAGCAGCTTTAGTGGGCAGAGAGTCTATGGCTACACCTTC.